This entry lists 13 T cell receptor beta chains sequenced from one sample in a study of CD8 T cells in acute hepatitis C reinfection (dated by TCRdb to about 2021). The time point tag for this specimen amounts to: naive CD8 control sorted from an acute-time-point sample. Library creation used the immunoSEQ multiplex PCR assay. What TCRdb holds here is the immuneACCESS table cut down to in-frame rearrangements. Part of the clones is not present; checked against another copy, under half of the missing clones reflect an unresolved V gene, and the others are unexplained. In all, the sample holds some 40,000 clones, and around nine tenths of those were seen once. The ten largest clones represent 0.4% to 0.5% of the sample. Sequencing input: naive CD8+ T cells from PBMCs. The cell subset or site label of this sample denotes: sorted total naive CD45RO-negative CD8+ T cells. The receptors stem from a man under 40 with chronic hepatitis C.

The chain combines TRBV6-1 with TRBJ1-4; 8 bases are a match to TRBD1. CDR3 length equals 14 residues. Germline CDR1 MNHNS, CDR2 SASEGT. Unmatched junction bases numbered 8, after V lost 9 bases and J lost 5 bases. The CDR3, as DNA: TGTGCCAGTCGACGCGGGACAGGCAATGAAAAACTGTTTTTT. Its protein product is CASRRGTGNEKLFF.

The chain uses TRBV19 and TRBJ2-2, with 9 bases lining up with TRBD2. V shed 8 bases, J shed 0 bases, and the junction held 1 base outside the gene matches. The CDR3 is 14 amino acids. Germline V gene lookup returns CDR1 LNHDA and CDR2 SQIVND (reference sequence). The CDR3 DNA sequence: TGTGCCAGTGGCGGGGGGGCGAACACCGGGGAGCTGTTTTTT. Translated, it gives CASGGGANTGELFF.

V usage is TRBV6-5 and J usage is TRBJ2-7; TRBD2 matches 7 bases. Losses at the gene ends were 6 bases for V and 6 bases for J; bases not matched to a gene: 8. CDR3 size: 13 residues. Germline V gene data show CDR1 as MNHEY and CDR2 as SVGAGI. CDR3 protein: CASSYLGGGEQYF. The CDR3, as DNA: TGTGCCAGCAGCTACCTGGGGGGGGGCGAGCAGTACTTC.

The rearrangement joins TRBV29-1 to TRBJ2-7; TRBD2 is a possible D gene (6 bases). The CDR3 is made up of 15 amino acids. Germline V lookup: CDR1 SQVTM, CDR2 ANQGSEA. V lost 5 bases, J lost 1 base, and 18 bases lay in between. CDR3 sequence: CSVQGDGSPSYEQYF. In DNA, the CDR3 is TGCAGCGTTCAAGGGGACGGGAGTCCGTCCTACGAGCAGTACTTC.

The V call is TRBV19, the J call TRBJ2-1, with 9 bases lining up with TRBD1. Germline V gene sequence: CDR1 LNHDA, CDR2 SQIVND (reference sequence). The CDR3 is 15 amino acids. Trimming removed 6 bases from V and 9 bases from J; junction bases left unmatched: 12. CDR3 nucleotides: TGTGCCAGTAGGTTAACGGGACAGGGTATTACTGAGCAGTTCTTC. Protein product: CASRLTGQGITEQFF.

V gene TRBV5-1 combines with J gene TRBJ2-7; 10 nucleotides line up with TRBD2. Germline V gene sequence: CDR1 SGHRS, CDR2 YFSETQ. This CDR3 region has 18 residues. Unmatched junction bases numbered 16, after V lost 1 base and J lost 6 bases. This CDR3 is CASSLIGGAGLASPEQYF. CDR3 DNA: TGCGCCAGCAGCTTGATCGGGGGAGCGGGACTAGCGAGCCCCGAGCAGTACTTC. The full variable domain, with the rest looked up from reference TRBV5-1 and TRBJ2-7, is KAGVTQTPRYLIKTRGQQVTLSCSPISGHRSVSWYQQTPGQGLQFLFEYFSETQRNKGNFPGRFSGRQFSNSRSEMNVSTLELGDSALYLCASSLIGGAGLASPEQYFGPGTRLTVT.

V gene TRBV19 combines with J gene TRBJ2-1, with D hard to call. With 3 bases removed from V and 3 bases from J, the gap between germline ends came to 12 bases. CDR3 size: 15 residues. Germline CDR1 LNHDA, CDR2 SQIVND (reference sequence). CDR3 residues: CASSILASDYNEQFF. The CDR3, as DNA: TGTGCCAGTAGTATTCTTGCGAGTGACTACAATGAGCAGTTCTTC.

This clone showed up just once. This rearrangement joins TRBV7-9 to TRBJ2-5; D uncertain. The CDR3 runs 15 residues. V dropped 2 bases and J dropped 1 base, with 11 bases sitting between them. Germline CDR1 is SEHNR and CDR2 is FQNEAQ (reference sequence). This CDR3 is CASSLLVGPQETQYF. The CDR3 DNA sequence: TGTGCCAGCAGCTTACTCGTAGGCCCCCAAGAGACCCAGTACTTC.

The J gene is TRBJ1-1, the V gene TRBV6-5; weak D call: TRBD1 (6 bases). CDR1 is MNHEY and CDR2 is SVGAGI in the germline V gene. The CDR3 has 14 amino acids. Trimming removed 2 bases from V and 7 bases from J, with 14 bases in between. CDR3 DNA: TGTGCCAGCAGTTACAAACAGGGTAAAAATGAAGCTTTCTTT. Protein product: CASSYKQGKNEAFF.

The chain combines TRBV5-1 with TRBJ1-2, with TRBD1 matching 9 bases. Germline CDR1 is SGHRS and CDR2 is YFSETQ. J lost 2 bases, V lost 3 bases, and 2 bases had no gene match. CDR3 length: 14 amino acids. CDR3 region: CASSWDRANYGYTF. The DNA for the CDR3 is TGCGCCAGCAGCTGGGACAGGGCGAACTATGGCTACACCTTC.

The chain joins TRBV7-9 to TRBJ2-7; maybe TRBD2 (6 bases). This CDR3 spans 13 amino acids. Trimming stripped 9 bases from V and 3 bases from J, with 15 bases between. From germline, CDR1 is SEHNR and CDR2 FQNEAQ (reference sequence). CDR3 sequence reads: CASRMGLGYEQYF. The DNA of the CDR3 is TGTGCCAGTCGGATGGGACTTGGCTACGAGCAGTACTTC.

The V call is TRBV7-3, the J call TRBJ2-5; D may be TRBD2 (5 bases). CDR3 length: 15 amino acids. The V and J ends lost 5 bases and 3 bases respectively, with 16 bases between them. Germline V gene data show CDR1 as SGHTA and CDR2 as FQGTGA. The DNA of the CDR3 is TGTGCCAGCAGCCCCGGGATCTCCATAGAAGAGACCCAGTACTTC. It is translated as CASSPGISIEETQYF.

This chain joins TRBV6-1 and TRBJ2-7, with D perhaps TRBD1 (5 bases). V was trimmed by 6 bases and J by 5 bases, leaving 11 bases between them. The CDR3 contains 12 residues. In germline, CDR1 is MNHNS, CDR2 SASEGT. CDR3 region: CASRKGVHEQYF. DNA of the CDR3: TGTGCCAGCAGGAAAGGGGTCCACGAGCAGTACTTC.